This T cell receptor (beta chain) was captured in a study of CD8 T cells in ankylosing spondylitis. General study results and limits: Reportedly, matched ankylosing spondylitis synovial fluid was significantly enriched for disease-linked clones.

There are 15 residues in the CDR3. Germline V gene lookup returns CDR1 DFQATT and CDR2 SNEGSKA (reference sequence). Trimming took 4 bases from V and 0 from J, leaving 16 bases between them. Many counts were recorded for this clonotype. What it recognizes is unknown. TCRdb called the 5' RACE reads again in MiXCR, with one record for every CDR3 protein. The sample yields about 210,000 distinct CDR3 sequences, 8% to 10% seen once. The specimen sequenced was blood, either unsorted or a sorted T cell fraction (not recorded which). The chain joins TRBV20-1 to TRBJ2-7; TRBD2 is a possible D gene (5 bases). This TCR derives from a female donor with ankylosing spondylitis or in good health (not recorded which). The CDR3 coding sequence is TGCAGTGCTAAACGGCCCAGCGGAGGCTCCTACGAGCAGTACTTC. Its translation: CSAKRPSGGSYEQYF.